Presented here are 29 T cell receptor beta chains from one specimen sequenced in a study of shared clonotypes between healthy human individuals. Assay used: immunoSEQ multiplex PCR; TCRdb lists only in-frame clones, some missing. This sample has 1.5 million to 2.5 million clones, with less than 95% found just once. The naive CD8 population came from CD45RO-negative cells selected for CCR7, without terminally differentiated effector memory CD45RA+ cells. Sample: naive CD8+ T cells sorted from blood. These receptors originate from a young man in good health.

This rearrangement joins TRBV19 to TRBJ1-2, with D hard to call. This CDR3 has 13 residues. CDR1 LNHDA and CDR2 SQIVND come from the germline V gene (reference sequence). V was pared by 6 bases and J by 0 bases, with 8 bases between. The CDR3 DNA follows: TGTGCCAGTAGACAGCCTTCTAACTATGGCTACACCTTC. This translates into CASRQPSNYGYTF.

The V call is TRBV6-5, the J call TRBJ2-3; tentatively, D is TRBD2 (6 bases). The CDR3 totals 13 residues. Trimming removed 5 bases from V and 5 bases from J, with 11 bases in between. CDR1 and CDR2 from the germline V gene are MNHEY and SVGAGI. The CDR3 reads CASSIRRGDTQYF. Written as DNA, the CDR3 is TGTGCCAGCAGTATACGGAGGGGAGATACGCAGTATTTT.

The rearrangement links TRBV6-5 to TRBJ1-1; D call uncertain. The CDR3 loop spans 14 amino acids. In germline, CDR1 is MNHEY, CDR2 SVGAGI. Trimming pared 2 bases from V and 1 base from J, leaving 8 bases between. CDR3 region: CASSYRTSNTEAFF. In DNA form, the CDR3 reads TGTGCCAGCAGTTACCGAACATCGAACACTGAAGCTTTCTTT.

This chain joins TRBV2 and TRBJ2-3; 10 nucleotides match TRBD2. Losses at the gene ends were 4 bases for V and 2 bases for J; bases not matched to a gene: 3. The germline gives CDR1 SNHLY, CDR2 FYNNEI. The CDR3 loop spans 15 amino acids. This chain's CDR3 is CASSVGTSATDTQYF. CDR3 bases: TGTGCCAGCAGTGTCGGGACTAGCGCCACAGATACGCAGTATTTT.

This clone was seen only once. This chain connects TRBV19 to TRBJ2-7; D call uncertain. CDR1 is LNHDA, CDR2 SQIVND, per germline (reference sequence). V gave up 3 bases and J gave up 2 bases, with 8 bases separating them. The CDR3 runs to 13 residues. The CDR3 is CASSIYGTYEQYF. DNA for the CDR3: TGTGCCAGTAGTATCTACGGAACCTACGAGCAGTACTTC.

The chain couples TRBV4-1 to TRBJ1-1; weak D call: TRBD1 (5 bases). CDR1 MGHRA and CDR2 YSYEKL come from the germline V gene. This CDR3 is built from 15 residues. Deletions cut 0 bases from V and 5 bases from J, with 13 bases between. CDR3 nucleotide sequence: TGCGCCAGCAGCCAAGACACGGGGGGAAGGACTGAAGCTTTCTTT. This encodes CASSQDTGGRTEAFF.

This clone was picked up one time. This chain connects TRBV28 to TRBJ1-2, with TRBD1 identical over 8 bases. V shed 7 bases and J 8 bases; nucleotides not matched to a gene: 9. The V gene's germline CDR1 is MDHEN and CDR2 SYDVKM. The CDR3 spans 13 residues. The CDR3 loop reads CASTLTGAGGYTF. Written as DNA, the CDR3 is TGTGCCAGCACCCTGACAGGGGCGGGGGGCTACACCTTC.

The chain couples TRBV28 to TRBJ1-1; D is unresolved. CDR1 is MDHEN and CDR2 is SYDVKM in the germline V gene. Trimming pared 5 bases from V and 1 base from J, leaving 5 bases between. There are 12 residues in the CDR3. The CDR3 DNA reads TGTGCCAGCAGTGGGTGGAACACTGAAGCTTTCTTT. Protein sequence: CASSGWNTEAFF.

This chain links TRBV6-5 with TRBJ1-2; the match to TRBD1 covers 7 bases. Losses at the gene ends were 4 bases for V and 0 bases for J; bases not matched to a gene: 5. Germline loops: CDR1 MNHEY, CDR2 SVGAGI. The CDR3 consists of 15 residues. CDR3 amino acids: CASSSPGQSNYGYTF. DNA of the CDR3: TGTGCCAGCAGTTCGCCGGGACAGTCTAACTATGGCTACACCTTC.

The gene calls are TRBV11-2 and TRBJ2-7, with D perhaps matching TRBD2 (5 bases). This CDR3 region has 16 residues. V was trimmed by 6 bases and J by 3 bases, leaving 21 bases between them. CDR1 and CDR2 (germline): SGHAT, FQNNGV. The CDR3 region is CASSITGELSLYEQYF. The CDR3 nucleotides are TGTGCCAGCAGTATCACTGGGGAGTTAAGTCTCTACGAGCAGTACTTC.

The sample holds one count of this clone. This rearrangement joins TRBV7-2 to TRBJ1-2; the match to TRBD1 covers 9 bases. From germline, CDR1 is SGHTA and CDR2 FQGNSA. With V trimmed by 7 bases and J by 1 base, 7 bases remained unmatched. The CDR3 spans 15 residues. In nucleotides, the CDR3 is TGTGCCAGCAACCATCCGGACAGGGGTAACTATGGCTACACCTTC. This translates into CASNHPDRGNYGYTF.

This rearrangement joins TRBV7-6 to TRBJ2-7; 10 bases line up with TRBD1. The ends lost 5 bases at V and 6 bases at J; junction bases unmatched: 7. CDR1 is SGHVS and CDR2 is FNYEAQ in the germline V gene. The CDR3 sequence is 14 residues long. The CDR3 region has the DNA TGTGCCAGCAGCACGACAGGGGGCCCAACCGAGCAGTACTTC. It yields the protein CASSTTGGPTEQYF. The full variable domain, with the rest looked up from reference TRBV7-6 and TRBJ2-7, is GAGVSQSPRYKVTKRGQDVALRCDPISGHVSLYWYRQALGQGPEFLTYFNYEAQQDKSGLPNDRFSAERPEGSISTLTIQRTEQRDSAMYRCASSTTGGPTEQYFGPGTRLTVT.

The V call is TRBV7-9, the J call TRBJ2-3, with D maybe TRBD2 (6 bases). Germline V gene lookup returns CDR1 SEHNR and CDR2 FQNEAQ (reference sequence). The length of the CDR3 is 12 residues. In DNA, the CDR3 is TGTGCGTCCGGGGGACCCACAGATACGCAGTATTTT. Translating gives CASGGPTDTQYF. The entire variable domain, with the rest obtained from reference TRBV7-9 and TRBJ2-3, is as follows: DTGVSQNPRHKITKRGQNVTFRCDPISEHNRLYWYRQTLGQGPEFLTYFQNEAQLEKSRLLSDRFSAERPKGSFSTLEIQRTEQGDSAMYLCASGGPTDTQYFGPGTRLTVL.

As concerns this clone: In the same sample, other DNA sequences code for this CDR3. This chain links TRBV5-1 with TRBJ1-5; the D is unclear. This CDR3 has 14 amino acids. Germline-derived CDR1 and CDR2 are SGHRS and YFSETQ. V shed 4 bases and J shed 0 bases, with 8 bases lying between them. CDR3 sequence (DNA): TGCGCCAGCAGCCCCTCGGGTAGCAATCAGCCCCAGCATTTT. This translates into CASSPSGSNQPQHF.

V is TRBV27 and J is TRBJ2-3, with 10 bases lining up with TRBD2. V lost 5 bases and J lost 4; bases outside the gene matches: 9. CDR3 size: 16 residues. The germline gives CDR1 MNHEY, CDR2 SMNVEV (reference sequence). CDR3 DNA sequence: TGTGCCAGCAGTCCTTTAGCGGGGGGATGGGCAGATACGCAGTATTTT. Translation: CASSPLAGGWADTQYF.

This rearrangement joins TRBV5-1 to TRBJ2-7, with 13 bases identical to TRBD2. The CDR3 consists of 17 residues. Germline CDR1 reads SGHRS; CDR2 reads YFSETQ. V lost 4 bases to trimming and J lost 5 bases; unmatched junction nucleotides: 12. CDR3 nucleotides: TGCGCCAGCAGCGCGGGACTAGCGGGATATCTTGGGGACGAGCAGTACTTC. Protein sequence: CASSAGLAGYLGDEQYF.

This sequence joins TRBV25-1 and TRBJ2-7; no clear D. The CDR3 length is 13 residues. Germline assignment: CDR1 MGHDK and CDR2 SYGVNS. Trimming pared 1 base from V and 0 bases from J, leaving 4 bases between. The CDR3 DNA follows: TGTGCCAGCAGTGAATGGAGCTCCTACGAGCAGTACTTC. It specifies CASSEWSSYEQYF.

This sequence joins TRBV30 and TRBJ1-1, with TRBD1 as a possible D gene (6 bases). The CDR3 runs to 13 residues. The V end lost 8 bases, the J end lost 8 bases, and 21 bases lay between the germline ends. Germline lookup yields CDR1 GTSNPN and CDR2 SVGIG (reference sequence). CDR3 amino acids: CAPNLLQGSEAFF. DNA for the CDR3: TGTGCCCCTAACCTCCTACAGGGATCAGAAGCTTTCTTT.

This chain uses TRBV9 with TRBJ2-7, with 14 bases that match TRBD2. Trimming removed 3 bases from V and 6 bases from J; junction bases left unmatched: 5. The CDR3 extends over 15 amino acids. Germline CDR1 reads SGDLS; CDR2 reads YYNGEE. As DNA, the CDR3 is TGTGCCAGCAGCGCGACTAGCGGGGGGGCCTTCGAGCAGTACTTC. Amino acid sequence: CASSATSGGAFEQYF.

This clone was observed once. The sample has other DNA sequences that encode this CDR3 too. The rearrangement joins TRBV4-1 to TRBJ1-1, with D uncertain. V was shortened by 1 base and J by 4 bases, with 7 bases between the two germline ends. Germline V gives CDR1 MGHRA, CDR2 YSYEKL. The CDR3 loop spans 13 amino acids. In DNA, the CDR3 is TGCGCCAGCAGCCAAGGACGTCGCACTGAAGCTTTCTTT. This gives the protein CASSQGRRTEAFF.

The chain uses TRBV9 and TRBJ2-7; tentative D call: TRBD2 (6 bases). The CDR3 is made up of 14 amino acids. CDR1 is SGDLS and CDR2 is YYNGEE in the germline V gene. Trimming took 4 bases from V and 1 from J, leaving 12 bases between them. CDR3 protein: CASSSPGLSYEQYF. In nucleotides, the CDR3 is TGTGCCAGCAGCTCGCCGGGACTGTCCTACGAGCAGTACTTC.

The DNA of the CDR3 is TGTGCCAGCAGTGGGATACACGAGCAGTACTTC. Its translation: CASSGIHEQYF. The chain has TRBV6-1 and TRBJ2-7; the D is unclear. Germline lookup yields CDR1 MNHNS and CDR2 SASEGT. The CDR3 consists of 11 residues. The V end was cut by 4 bases, the J end by 5 bases, with 6 bases between.

The chain employs TRBV6-1 and TRBJ1-1; TRBD1 matches 10 bases. J was trimmed by 3 bases and V by 6 bases; bases with no gene match: 7. Germline values: CDR1 MNHNS, CDR2 SASEGT. CDR3 length equals 15 residues. The CDR3 DNA reads TGTGCCAGCAGACACCTTGGGACAGGGGACACTGAAGCTTTCTTT. Translation gives CASRHLGTGDTEAFF.

This chain joins TRBV5-6 and TRBJ2-7; D assignment may be TRBD1 or TRBD2 (5 bases each). Germline V lookup: CDR1 SGHDT, CDR2 YYEEEE. The CDR3 runs 13 residues. V gave up 7 bases and J gave up 0 bases, with 11 bases separating them. The CDR3, as DNA: TGTGCCAGCGCCAGTGGGGGCTCCTACGAGCAGTACTTC. The encoded protein is CASASGGSYEQYF.

The J gene is TRBJ2-2, the V gene TRBV9; possible D gene TRBD2, 6 bases. CDR1 and CDR2 from the germline V gene are SGDLS and YYNGEE. V was cut by 3 bases and J by 2 bases, with 17 bases left in between. This CDR3 comprises 17 residues. As DNA, the CDR3 is TGTGCCAGCAGCGCGGAAGGGACTTCTGAAAACACCGGGGAGCTGTTTTTT. It encodes CASSAEGTSENTGELFF.

This rearrangement joins TRBV5-8 to TRBJ2-7, with a possible D match to TRBD2 (5 bases). Germline V lookup: CDR1 SGHTS, CDR2 YDEGEE. The CDR3 is made up of 15 amino acids. V was trimmed by 2 bases and J by 5 bases, leaving 17 bases between them. CDR3 in DNA: TGTGCCAGCAGCTTCGGGGTTCCTCAGTACAACGAGCAGTACTTC. The encoded protein is CASSFGVPQYNEQYF.

This sequence joins TRBV10-3 and TRBJ2-7; 7 bases are a match to TRBD2. V was clipped by 0 bases and J by 2 bases; unmatched bases: 7. This CDR3 has 16 residues. Germline V lookup: CDR1 ENHRY, CDR2 SYGVKD. In DNA form, the CDR3 reads TGTGCCATCAGTGAGTCGATTGGCGGGGGTGCCTACGAGCAGTACTTC. As protein: CAISESIGGGAYEQYF.

The V and J genes are TRBV27 and TRBJ2-7; 8 bases line up with TRBD1. CDR3 length: 16 residues. The V gene's germline CDR1 is MNHEY and CDR2 SMNVEV (reference sequence). V trimming: 3 bases; J trimming: 0 bases; junction bases outside the gene matches: 7. CDR3 sequence (DNA): TGTGCCAGCAGTTTCTCGACAGGGGATAGCTCCTACGAGCAGTACTTC. Translation gives CASSFSTGDSSYEQYF.

This rearrangement joins TRBV4-1 to TRBJ2-5, with 10 bases identical to TRBD2. J gave up 1 base and V 8 bases, and 10 bases lay outside the gene matches. CDR1 is MGHRA and CDR2 is YSYEKL in the germline V gene. The CDR3 consists of 16 residues. The CDR3 DNA reads as TGCGCCAGCCTGGGGGGTAGCGGGAGGACCCAAGAGACCCAGTACTTC. This encodes CASLGGSGRTQETQYF.